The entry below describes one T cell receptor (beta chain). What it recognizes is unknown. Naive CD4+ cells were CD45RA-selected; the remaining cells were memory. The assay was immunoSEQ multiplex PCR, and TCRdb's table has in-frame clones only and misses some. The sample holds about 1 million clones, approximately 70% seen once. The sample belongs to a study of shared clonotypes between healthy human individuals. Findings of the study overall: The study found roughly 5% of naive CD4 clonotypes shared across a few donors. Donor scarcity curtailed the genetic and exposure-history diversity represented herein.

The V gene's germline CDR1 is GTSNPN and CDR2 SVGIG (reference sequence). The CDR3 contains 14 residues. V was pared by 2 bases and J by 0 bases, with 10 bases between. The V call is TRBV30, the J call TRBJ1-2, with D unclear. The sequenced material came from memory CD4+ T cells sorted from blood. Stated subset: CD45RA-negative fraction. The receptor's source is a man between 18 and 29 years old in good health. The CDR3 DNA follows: TGTGCCTGGAGTATGGGCAGGACTAACTATGGCTACACCTTC. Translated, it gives CAWSMGRTNYGYTF.